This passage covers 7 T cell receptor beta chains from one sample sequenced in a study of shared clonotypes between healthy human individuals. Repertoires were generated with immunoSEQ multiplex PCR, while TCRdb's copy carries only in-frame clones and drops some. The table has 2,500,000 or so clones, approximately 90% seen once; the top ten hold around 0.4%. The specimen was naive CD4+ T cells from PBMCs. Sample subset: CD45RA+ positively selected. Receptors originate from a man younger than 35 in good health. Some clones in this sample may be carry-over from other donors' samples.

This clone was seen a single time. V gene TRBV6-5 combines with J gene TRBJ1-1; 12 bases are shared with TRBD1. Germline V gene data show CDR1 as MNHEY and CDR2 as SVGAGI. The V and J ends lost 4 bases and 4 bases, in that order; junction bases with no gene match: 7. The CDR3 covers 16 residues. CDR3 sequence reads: CASSWGTGGYGTEAFF. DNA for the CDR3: TGTGCCAGCAGTTGGGGGACAGGGGGCTATGGCACTGAAGCTTTCTTT.

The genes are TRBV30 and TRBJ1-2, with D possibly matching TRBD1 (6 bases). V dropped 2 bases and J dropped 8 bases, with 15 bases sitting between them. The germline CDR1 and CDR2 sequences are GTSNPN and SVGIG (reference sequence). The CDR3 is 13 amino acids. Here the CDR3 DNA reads TGTGCCTGGAGTATACAGGGTGGCAACGGCTACACCTTC. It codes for CAWSIQGGNGYTF.

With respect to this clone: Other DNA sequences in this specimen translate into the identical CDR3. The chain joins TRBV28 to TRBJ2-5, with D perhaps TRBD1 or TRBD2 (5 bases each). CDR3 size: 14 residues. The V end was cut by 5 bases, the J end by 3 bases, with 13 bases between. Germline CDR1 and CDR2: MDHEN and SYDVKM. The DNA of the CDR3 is TGTGCCAGCAGTACTCCGGGACGAAAAGAGACCCAGTACTTC. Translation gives CASSTPGRKETQYF. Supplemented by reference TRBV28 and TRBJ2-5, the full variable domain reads DVKVTQSSRYLVKRTGEKVFLECVQDMDHENMFWYRQDPGLGLRLIYFSYDVKMKEKGDIPEGYSVSREKKERFSLILESASTNQTSMYLCASSTPGRKETQYFGPGTRLLVL.

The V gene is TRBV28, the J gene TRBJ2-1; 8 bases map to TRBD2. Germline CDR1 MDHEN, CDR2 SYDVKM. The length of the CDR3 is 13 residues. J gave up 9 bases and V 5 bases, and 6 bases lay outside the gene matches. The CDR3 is CASSPAGAAEQFF. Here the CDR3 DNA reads TGTGCCAGCAGTCCAGCGGGAGCTGCTGAGCAGTTCTTC. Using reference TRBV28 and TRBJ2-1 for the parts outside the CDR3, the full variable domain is DVKVTQSSRYLVKRTGEKVFLECVQDMDHENMFWYRQDPGLGLRLIYFSYDVKMKEKGDIPEGYSVSREKKERFSLILESASTNQTSMYLCASSPAGAAEQFFGPGTRLTVL.

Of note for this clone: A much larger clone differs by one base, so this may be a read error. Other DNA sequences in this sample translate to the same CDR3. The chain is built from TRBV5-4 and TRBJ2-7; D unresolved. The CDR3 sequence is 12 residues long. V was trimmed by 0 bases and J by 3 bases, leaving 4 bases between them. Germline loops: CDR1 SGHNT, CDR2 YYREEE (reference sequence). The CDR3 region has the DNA TGTGCCAGCAGCTTGGAGGGCTACGAGCAGTACTTC. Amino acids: CASSLEGYEQYF.

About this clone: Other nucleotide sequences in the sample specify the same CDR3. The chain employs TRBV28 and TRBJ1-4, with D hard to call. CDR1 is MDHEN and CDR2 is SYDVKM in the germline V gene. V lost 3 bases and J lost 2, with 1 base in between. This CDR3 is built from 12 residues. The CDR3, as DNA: TGTGCCAGCAGTTTGACTAATGAAAAACTGTTTTTT. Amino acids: CASSLTNEKLFF.

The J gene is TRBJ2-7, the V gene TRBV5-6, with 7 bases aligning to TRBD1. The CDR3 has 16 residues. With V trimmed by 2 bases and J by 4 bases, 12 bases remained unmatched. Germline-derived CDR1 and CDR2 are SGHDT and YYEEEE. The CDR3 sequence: CASSFRPRQGLYEQYF. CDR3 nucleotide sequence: TGTGCCAGCAGCTTCCGACCGAGACAGGGCTTATACGAGCAGTACTTC.